A single sample gave rise to the 28 T cell receptor beta chains below, sequenced in a study of T cells after yellow fever vaccination. Via MiXCR, TCRdb re-called the 5' RACE reads, giving one row per CDR3 protein. This sample has 450,000 to 650,000 distinct CDR3 sequences, with about 14% found just once. Sequences were derived from PBMCs, sampled on the day of the yellow fever booster vaccination. The receptor set was obtained from a man aged 30 to 45 who received the YFV17D yellow fever vaccine.

There are a few counts of this clonotype. This chain connects TRBV7-2 to TRBJ2-3; D possibly matches TRBD1 or TRBD2 (5 bases each). Germline-derived CDR1 and CDR2 are SGHTA and FQGNSA. The germline V and J ends were trimmed by 5 bases and 0 bases, with 15 bases remaining between them. CDR3 length: 16 residues. The CDR3 protein is CASSLLKRGSTDTQYF. DNA for the CDR3: TGTGCCAGCAGCCTCCTGAAGAGGGGTAGCACAGATACGCAGTATTTT.

This clonotype was observed a handful of times. Here the CDR3 reads CSARIPHNEQFF. The CDR3 nucleotides are TGCAGTGCTAGAATTCCCCACAATGAGCAGTTCTTC. The chain carries TRBV20-1 and TRBJ2-1; D unresolved. V was pared by 2 bases and J by 5 bases, with 7 bases between. The V gene's germline CDR1 is DFQATT and CDR2 SNEGSKA (reference sequence). This CDR3 has 12 amino acids.

In its sample, this clonotype was seen many times. The V gene is TRBV5-6, the J gene TRBJ2-1; D is unclear. This CDR3 is 15 amino acids long. CDR1 is SGHDT, CDR2 YYEEEE, per germline. Trimming shortened V by 4 bases and J by 0 bases, and 11 bases separated the two germline ends. CDR3: CASSIDWGSYNEQFF. CDR3 bases: TGTGCCAGCAGCATAGACTGGGGCTCCTACAATGAGCAGTTCTTC.

V usage is TRBV7-3 and J usage is TRBJ2-3; D unclear. CDR3 size: 13 residues. V dropped 2 bases and J dropped 9 bases, with 12 bases sitting between them. Per germline, CDR1 SGHTA and CDR2 FQGTGA. As DNA, the CDR3 is TGTGCCAGCAGCTTAGGCCCCGCTCGCACGCAGTATTTT. Encoded protein: CASSLGPARTQYF.

With regard to this clonotype: Possible read error: a much larger clone is one base away. V gene TRBV7-6 combines with J gene TRBJ2-2; TRBD2 matches at 9 bases. CDR3 length: 17 amino acids. Germline values: CDR1 SGHVS, CDR2 FNYEAQ. The CDR3 sequence is CVSSLGVAGDDTGELFF. The CDR3 nucleotides read TGTGTCAGCAGCTTAGGGGTAGCGGGAGATGACACCGGGGAGCTGTTTTTT.

The rearrangement uses TRBV20-1 and TRBJ2-2; TRBD2 matches at 9 bases. This CDR3 contains 15 residues. The J segment lost 0 bases and the V segment lost 5 bases, leaving 4 bases of the junction unmatched. CDR1 and CDR2 (germline): DFQATT, SNEGSKA (reference sequence). The CDR3 here is CSAFRLAANTGELFF. The CDR3 coding sequence is TGCAGTGCTTTCAGACTAGCGGCGAACACCGGGGAGCTGTTTTTT.

This clonotype was observed a handful of times. The rearrangement links TRBV12-3 or TRBV12-4 to TRBJ2-7, with 11 bases identical to TRBD2. V was pared by 5 bases and J by 2 bases, with 11 bases of the junction left unmatched. This CDR3 is 17 amino acids long. CDR3 coding DNA: TGTGCCAGCAGTCCTTCATCCCTAGCGGGAGGTCCCTACGAGCAGTACTTC. This sequence encodes CASSPSSLAGGPYEQYF.

This clonotype came up a few times. V gene TRBV30 combines with J gene TRBJ2-1; unclear D gene. There are 14 residues in the CDR3. Trimming took 0 bases from V and 0 from J, leaving 6 bases between them. Germline CDR1 reads GTSNPN; CDR2 reads SVGIG (reference sequence). This chain's CDR3 is CAWSVLSSYNEQFF. CDR3 sequence (DNA): TGTGCCTGGAGTGTACTAAGCTCCTACAATGAGCAGTTCTTC.

This chain connects TRBV27 to TRBJ2-1, with 7 positions matching TRBD2. The CDR3 consists of 13 residues. V lost 11 bases to trimming and J lost 10 bases; unmatched junction nucleotides: 14. Germline V gives CDR1 MNHEY, CDR2 SMNVEV (reference sequence). The CDR3 is CAPARRERYEQFF. Written as DNA, the CDR3 is TGTGCCCCCGCCAGGCGGGAGAGGTACGAGCAGTTCTTC.

The rearrangement links TRBV2 to TRBJ2-1; no clear D. The CDR3 spans 14 residues. Looked up from germline, CDR1 is SNHLY and CDR2 is FYNNEI. Trimming removed 7 bases from V and 6 bases from J, with 16 bases in between. DNA for the CDR3: TGTGCCAGCACTAGTGGGTCCGCAGTCAATGAGCAGTTCTTC. Encoded protein: CASTSGSAVNEQFF.

The chain is built from TRBV7-8 and TRBJ2-7; 9 bases are shared with TRBD2. Germline CDR1 SGHVS, CDR2 FQNEAQ. After removal of 0 bases from V and 4 bases from J, the junction contained 10 bases not matched to a gene. CDR3 size: 17 residues. DNA of the CDR3: TGTGCCAGCAGCTTAGCGCGGGGCGGGAGGGAAATTTACGAGCAGTACTTC. Its protein product is CASSLARGGREIYEQYF.

This clonotype was counted between two and nine times. This chain connects TRBV28 to TRBJ1-1; D is unclear. V was trimmed by 3 bases and J by 6 bases, leaving 5 bases between them. This CDR3 contains 11 residues. From germline, CDR1 is MDHEN and CDR2 SYDVKM. CDR3 residues: CASSLWAEAFF. DNA of the CDR3: TGTGCCAGCAGTTTGTGGGCTGAAGCTTTCTTT.

The sample holds a few counts of this clonotype. V usage is TRBV7-8 and J usage is TRBJ2-1, with D possibly TRBD2 on 6 matching bases. Trimming cost V 5 bases and J 7 bases, with 12 bases left between them. The CDR3 is 13 residues long. Germline V gene lookup returns CDR1 SGHVS and CDR2 FQNEAQ. CDR3 residues: CASSPSVGNEQFF. CDR3 in DNA: TGTGCCAGCAGCCCTAGCGTGGGAAATGAGCAGTTCTTC.

The table lists this clonotype with a few counts. This chain connects TRBV7-9 to TRBJ2-7; 7 nucleotides agree with TRBD2. Unmatched junction bases numbered 6, after V lost 3 bases and J lost 4 bases. The CDR3 contains 14 residues. The germline V gene has CDR1 SEHNR and CDR2 FQNEAQ (reference sequence). In DNA form, the CDR3 reads TGTGCCAGCAGCTTCCCTAGCGGAAATTACGAGCAGTACTTC. This gives the protein CASSFPSGNYEQYF.

This clonotype came up a few times. The chain links TRBV20-1 to TRBJ2-7; D is possibly TRBD1 or TRBD2 (5 bases each). The CDR3 is 16 amino acids. Trimming stripped 3 bases from V and 0 bases from J, with 18 bases between. Germline lookup yields CDR1 DFQATT and CDR2 SNEGSKA (reference sequence). The CDR3 bases are TGCAGTGCTAGTAATTGGGGACCGAGGAGCTCCTACGAGCAGTACTTC. Its protein is CSASNWGPRSSYEQYF.

This chain uses TRBV6-2 or TRBV6-3 with TRBJ2-1; 10 bases agree with TRBD2. The CDR3 has 17 residues. The J segment lost 7 bases and the V segment lost 2 bases, leaving 11 bases of the junction unmatched. In germline, CDR1 is MNHEY, CDR2 SVGEGT. CDR3 region: CASSYRALAGARNEQFF. The CDR3 DNA reads TGTGCCAGCAGTTACCGGGCCCTAGCGGGAGCCCGTAATGAGCAGTTCTTC.

This clonotype was seen ten or more times. CDR3 sequence (DNA): TGCAGTGAGTTCGGGACAGGGGGCAATGAGCAGTTCTTC. It is translated as CSEFGTGGNEQFF. This rearrangement joins TRBV20-1 to TRBJ2-1; 11 bases map to TRBD1. The CDR3 totals 13 residues. J lost 6 bases, V lost 7 bases, and 5 bases had no gene match. Germline V gene sequence: CDR1 DFQATT, CDR2 SNEGSKA (reference sequence).

The chain employs TRBV25-1 and TRBJ1-2; TRBD1 agrees at 7 bases. From germline, CDR1 is MGHDK and CDR2 SYGVNS. This CDR3 spans 16 amino acids. With 6 bases clipped from V and 4 bases from J, the junction kept 14 bases outside the gene matches. CDR3 in amino acids: CASRGQGGPFPYGYTF. CDR3 bases: TGTGCCAGCAGGGGGCAGGGGGGACCATTCCCCTATGGCTACACCTTC.

The rearrangement joins TRBV7-6 to TRBJ2-1; 10 bases are a match to TRBD2. From germline, CDR1 is SGHVS and CDR2 FNYEAQ. V shed 1 base, J shed 4 bases, and the junction held 7 bases outside the gene matches. CDR3 size: 17 residues. Here the CDR3 DNA reads TGTGCCAGCAGCTTAGTTCTAGCGGGAGCTGGGTACAATGAGCAGTTCTTC. Protein sequence: CASSLVLAGAGYNEQFF.

In this sample, this clonotype turned up a few times. The chain joins TRBV6-1 to TRBJ2-1; D is unresolved. The germline CDR1 and CDR2 sequences are MNHNS and SASEGT. CDR3 length equals 15 residues. Deletions cut 7 bases from V and 0 bases from J, with 13 bases between. For the CDR3, the DNA is TGTGCCAGCAATGTATTCCCGGGCTCCTACAATGAGCAGTTCTTC. It encodes CASNVFPGSYNEQFF.

The chain uses TRBV28 and TRBJ2-5; 8 bases match TRBD2. V was clipped by 3 bases and J by 3 bases; unmatched bases: 3. This CDR3 contains 14 residues. Germline assignment: CDR1 MDHEN and CDR2 SYDVKM. CDR3 DNA: TGTGCCAGCAGTTTCCTAGCGGGTAAAGAGACCCAGTACTTC. Residues: CASSFLAGKETQYF.

V and J are TRBV20-1 and TRBJ1-1; no clear D. The CDR3 contains 14 residues. V was trimmed by 0 bases and J by 3 bases, leaving 11 bases between them. CDR1 and CDR2 from the germline V gene are DFQATT and SNEGSKA (reference sequence). CDR3 DNA sequence: TGCAGTGCTAGAGATTTCCTTGAAGACACTGAAGCTTTCTTT. Residues: CSARDFLEDTEAFF.

The gene calls are TRBV10-3 and TRBJ2-7; no definite D call. CDR1 and CDR2 (germline): ENHRY, SYGVKD. Trimming took 0 bases from V and 0 from J, leaving 12 bases between them. The CDR3 contains 16 residues. For the CDR3, the DNA is TGTGCCATCAGTGAGTCGGGCGTTCTAAGCTCCTACGAGCAGTACTTC. Translation gives CAISESGVLSSYEQYF.

V gene TRBV7-8 combines with J gene TRBJ2-1; TRBD2 matches 10 bases. The germline V gene encodes CDR1 SGHVS and CDR2 FQNEAQ. With 4 bases clipped from V and 4 bases from J, the junction kept 10 bases outside the gene matches. The CDR3 totals 17 residues. The CDR3 loop is CASSSTPGLASYNEQFF. The CDR3 region has the DNA TGTGCCAGCAGCTCCACGCCGGGACTAGCGTCATACAATGAGCAGTTCTTC.

This clonotype occurred a few times. The chain employs TRBV7-8 and TRBJ2-7; D not certain. Germline CDR1 SGHVS, CDR2 FQNEAQ. This CDR3 comprises 16 residues. Trimming pared 2 bases from V and 3 bases from J, leaving 17 bases between. As DNA, the CDR3 is TGTGCCAGCAGCTTACGAGCCGTTACGACGATCTACGAGCAGTACTTC. This translates into CASSLRAVTTIYEQYF.

The chain carries TRBV6-6 and TRBJ2-7, with 7 bases matching TRBD1. Trimming cost V 8 bases and J 2 bases; bases outside gene matches: 3. The CDR3 is 12 residues long. Germline CDR1 and CDR2: MNHNY and SVGAGI (reference sequence). This CDR3 is CASGTDTYEQYF. As DNA, the CDR3 is TGTGCCAGCGGGACAGATACCTACGAGCAGTACTTC.

This clonotype was recorded a few times. The chain employs TRBV6-1 and TRBJ1-4; possibly TRBD1 for D (6 bases). CDR3 length: 15 residues. CDR1 is MNHNS and CDR2 is SASEGT in the germline V gene. Deletions cut 6 bases from V and 5 bases from J, with 16 bases between. CDR3 nucleotides: TGTGCCAGCAGGTGGAGGGGGACGGGAAATGAAAAACTGTTTTTT. Protein: CASRWRGTGNEKLFF.

This clonotype was counted only a few times. The chain carries TRBV7-7 and TRBJ2-2, with 9 bases fitting TRBD1. Trimming cost V 5 bases and J 7 bases; bases outside gene matches: 5. The CDR3 runs to 14 residues. Germline V gene sequence: CDR1 SSHAT, CDR2 FNYEAQ (reference sequence). The CDR3: CASSADRGVGELFF. CDR3 coding DNA: TGTGCCAGCAGCGCGGACAGGGGTGTCGGGGAGCTGTTTTTT.